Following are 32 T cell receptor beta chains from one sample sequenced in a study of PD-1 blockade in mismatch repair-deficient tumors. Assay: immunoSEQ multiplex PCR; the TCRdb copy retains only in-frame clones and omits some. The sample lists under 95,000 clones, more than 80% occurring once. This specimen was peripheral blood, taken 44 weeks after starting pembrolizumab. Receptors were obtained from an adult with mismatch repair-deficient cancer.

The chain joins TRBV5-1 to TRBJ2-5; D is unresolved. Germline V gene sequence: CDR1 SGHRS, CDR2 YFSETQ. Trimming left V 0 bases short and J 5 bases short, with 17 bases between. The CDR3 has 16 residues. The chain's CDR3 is CASSLGAVLLRETQYF. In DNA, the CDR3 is TGCGCCAGCAGCTTGGGTGCGGTTCTCTTGAGGGAGACCCAGTACTTC.

The CDR3 is CASSPSRGQRAYNEQFF. CDR3 DNA: TGTGCCAGCTCACCAAGTCGAGGCCAGCGGGCGTACAATGAGCAGTTCTTC. This chain connects TRBV18 to TRBJ2-1; D may be TRBD2 (6 bases). Trimming stripped 2 bases from V and 4 bases from J, with 18 bases between. The CDR3 contains 17 residues. Germline CDR1 and CDR2: KGHSH and LQKENI.

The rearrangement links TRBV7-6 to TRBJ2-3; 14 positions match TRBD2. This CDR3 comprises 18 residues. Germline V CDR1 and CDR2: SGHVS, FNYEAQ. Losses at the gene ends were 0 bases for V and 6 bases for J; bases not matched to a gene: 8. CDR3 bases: TGTGCCAGCAGCTTAGCTGGACTAGCGGGAGGACGTTCTGATACGCAGTATTTT. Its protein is CASSLAGLAGGRSDTQYF.

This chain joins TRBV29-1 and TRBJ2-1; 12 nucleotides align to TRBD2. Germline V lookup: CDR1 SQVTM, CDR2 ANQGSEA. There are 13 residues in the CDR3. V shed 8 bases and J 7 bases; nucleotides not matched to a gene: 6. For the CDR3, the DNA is TGCAGCCCCCAACTAGCGGGGGGTAATGAGCAGTTCTTC. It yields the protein CSPQLAGGNEQFF.

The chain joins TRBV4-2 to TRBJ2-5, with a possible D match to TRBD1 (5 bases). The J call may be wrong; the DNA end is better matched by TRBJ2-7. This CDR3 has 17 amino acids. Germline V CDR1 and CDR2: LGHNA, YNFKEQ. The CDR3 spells CASSQVMGRELSYEQYF. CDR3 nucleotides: TGTGCCAGCAGCCAAGTTATGGGGCGAGAACTCTCCTACGAGCAGTACTTC.

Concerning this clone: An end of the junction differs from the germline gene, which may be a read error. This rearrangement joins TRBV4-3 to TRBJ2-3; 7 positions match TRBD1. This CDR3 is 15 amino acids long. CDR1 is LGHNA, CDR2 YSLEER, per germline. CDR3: CASSQGGVGTDTQYF. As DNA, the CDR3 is TGCGCCAGCAGTCAAGGGGGCGTTGGCACAGATACGCAGTATTTT.

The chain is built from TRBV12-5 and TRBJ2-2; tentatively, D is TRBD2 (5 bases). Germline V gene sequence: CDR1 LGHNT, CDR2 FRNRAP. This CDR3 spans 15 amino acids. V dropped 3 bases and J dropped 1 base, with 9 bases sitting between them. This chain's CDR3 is CASGFEGKNTGELFF. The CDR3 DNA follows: TGTGCTAGTGGTTTTGAGGGCAAGAACACCGGGGAGCTGTTTTTT.

This CDR3 is CASSSGLVSSEQYF. In DNA, the CDR3 is TGCGCCAGCAGCTCGGGACTAGTGTCGAGCGAGCAGTACTTC. This chain joins TRBV5-1 and TRBJ2-7; 8 bases are shared with TRBD2. The germline V gene has CDR1 SGHRS and CDR2 YFSETQ. Trimming at V came to 3 bases and at J to 6 bases, leaving 8 bases not matched to a gene. The CDR3 extends over 14 amino acids.

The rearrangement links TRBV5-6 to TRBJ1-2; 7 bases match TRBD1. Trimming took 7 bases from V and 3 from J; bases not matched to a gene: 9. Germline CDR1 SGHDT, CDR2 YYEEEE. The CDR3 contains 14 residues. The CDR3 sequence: CASHGGGGHYGYTF. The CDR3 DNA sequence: TGTGCCAGCCACGGTGGAGGGGGCCACTATGGCTACACCTTC.

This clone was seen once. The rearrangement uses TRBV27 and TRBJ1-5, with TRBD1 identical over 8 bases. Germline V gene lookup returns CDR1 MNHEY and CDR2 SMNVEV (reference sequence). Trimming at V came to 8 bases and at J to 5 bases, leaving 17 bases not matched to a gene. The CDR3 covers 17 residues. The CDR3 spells CASGKDRAGVRDQPQHF. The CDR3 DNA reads TGTGCCAGCGGAAAGGACAGGGCTGGGGTTAGGGATCAGCCCCAGCATTTT.

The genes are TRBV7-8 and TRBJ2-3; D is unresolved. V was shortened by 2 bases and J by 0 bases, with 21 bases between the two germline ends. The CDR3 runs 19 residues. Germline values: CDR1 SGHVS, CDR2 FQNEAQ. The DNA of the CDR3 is TGTGCCAGCAGCTTAAGAGAAACCGCGGAGATCTCTAGCACAGATACGCAGTATTTT. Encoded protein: CASSLRETAEISSTDTQYF. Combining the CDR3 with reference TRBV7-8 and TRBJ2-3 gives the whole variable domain GAGVSQSPRYKVAKRGQDVALRCDPISGHVSLFWYQQALGQGPEFLTYFQNEAQLDKSGLPSDRFFAERPEGSVSTLKIQRTQQEDSAVYLCASSLRETAEISSTDTQYFGPGTRLTVL.

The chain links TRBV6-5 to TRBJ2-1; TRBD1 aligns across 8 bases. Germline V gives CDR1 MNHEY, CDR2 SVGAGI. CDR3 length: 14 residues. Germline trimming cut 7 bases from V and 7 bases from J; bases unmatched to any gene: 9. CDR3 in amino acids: CASKGRTGTNEQFF. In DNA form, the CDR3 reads TGTGCCAGCAAGGGTCGGACAGGGACGAATGAGCAGTTCTTC.

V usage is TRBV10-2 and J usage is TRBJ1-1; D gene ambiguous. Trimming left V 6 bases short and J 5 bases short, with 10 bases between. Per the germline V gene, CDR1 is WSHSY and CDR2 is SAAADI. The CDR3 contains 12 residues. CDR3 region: CASRFGNTEAFF. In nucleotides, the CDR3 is TGCGCCAGCAGGTTCGGAAATACTGAAGCTTTCTTT.

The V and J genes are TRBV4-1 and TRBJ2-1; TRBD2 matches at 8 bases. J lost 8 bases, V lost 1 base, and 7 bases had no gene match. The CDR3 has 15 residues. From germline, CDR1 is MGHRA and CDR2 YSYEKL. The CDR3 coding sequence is TGCGCCAGCAGCCAAGGTGGCGGGGGGCACGATGAGCAGTTCTTC. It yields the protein CASSQGGGGHDEQFF.

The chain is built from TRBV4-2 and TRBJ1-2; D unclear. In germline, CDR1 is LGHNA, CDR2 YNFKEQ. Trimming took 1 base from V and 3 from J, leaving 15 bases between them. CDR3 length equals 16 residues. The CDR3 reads CASSQVGSEPHYGYTF. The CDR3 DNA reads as TGTGCCAGCAGCCAAGTAGGTTCGGAACCCCACTATGGCTACACCTTC.

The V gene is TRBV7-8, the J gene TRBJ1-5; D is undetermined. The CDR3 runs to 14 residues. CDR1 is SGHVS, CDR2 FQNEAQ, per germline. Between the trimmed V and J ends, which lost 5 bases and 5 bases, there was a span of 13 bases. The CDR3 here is CASSGEAGHQPQHF. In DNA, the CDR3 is TGTGCCAGCAGCGGCGAGGCAGGTCATCAGCCCCAGCATTTT.

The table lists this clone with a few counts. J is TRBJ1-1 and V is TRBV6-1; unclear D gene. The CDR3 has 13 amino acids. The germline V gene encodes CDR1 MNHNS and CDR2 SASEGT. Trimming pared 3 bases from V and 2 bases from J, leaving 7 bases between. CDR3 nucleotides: TGTGCCAGCAGTGAGCTACAAAACACTGAAGCTTTCTTT. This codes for CASSELQNTEAFF.

The CDR3 reads CASSPSTGRSTDTQYF. The CDR3 region has the DNA TGCGCCAGCAGCCCCTCGACGGGGAGAAGCACAGATACGCAGTATTTT. V gene TRBV5-1 combines with J gene TRBJ2-3, with D possibly being TRBD2 (5 bases). From germline, CDR1 is SGHRS and CDR2 YFSETQ. The germline V and J ends were trimmed by 4 bases and 0 bases, with 15 bases remaining between them. CDR3 length equals 16 residues.

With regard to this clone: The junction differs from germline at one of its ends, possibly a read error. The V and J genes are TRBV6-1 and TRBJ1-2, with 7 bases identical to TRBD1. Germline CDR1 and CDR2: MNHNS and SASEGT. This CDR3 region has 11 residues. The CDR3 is CASSALTGIHF. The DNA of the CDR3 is TGTGCCAGCAGTGCACTGACAGGGATTCACTTC.

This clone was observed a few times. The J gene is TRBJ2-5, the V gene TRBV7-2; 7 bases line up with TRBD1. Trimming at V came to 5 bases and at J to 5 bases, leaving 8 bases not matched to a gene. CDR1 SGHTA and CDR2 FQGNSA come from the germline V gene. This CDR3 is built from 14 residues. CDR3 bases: TGTGCCAGCAGCCTAAAGACAGGGTGGGAGACCCAGTACTTC. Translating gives CASSLKTGWETQYF.

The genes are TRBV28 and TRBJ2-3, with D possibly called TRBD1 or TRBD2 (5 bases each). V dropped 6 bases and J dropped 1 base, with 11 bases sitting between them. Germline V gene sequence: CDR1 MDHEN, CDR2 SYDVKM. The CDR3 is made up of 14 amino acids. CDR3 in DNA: TGTGCCAGCAGGAAGGGACCTGGCACAGATACGCAGTATTTT. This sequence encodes CASRKGPGTDTQYF.

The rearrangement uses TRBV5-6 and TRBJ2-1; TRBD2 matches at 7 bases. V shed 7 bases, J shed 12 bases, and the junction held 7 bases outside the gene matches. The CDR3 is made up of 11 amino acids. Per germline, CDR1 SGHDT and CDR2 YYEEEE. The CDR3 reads CASLQRGTQFF. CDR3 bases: TGTGCCAGCTTGCAGCGGGGAACGCAGTTCTTC. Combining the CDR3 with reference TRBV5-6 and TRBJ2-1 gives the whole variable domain DAGVTQSPTHLIKTRGQQVTLRCSPKSGHDTVSWYQQALGQGPQFIFQYYEEEERQRGNFPDRFSGHQFPNYSSELNVNALLLGDSALYLCASLQRGTQFFGPGTRLTVL.

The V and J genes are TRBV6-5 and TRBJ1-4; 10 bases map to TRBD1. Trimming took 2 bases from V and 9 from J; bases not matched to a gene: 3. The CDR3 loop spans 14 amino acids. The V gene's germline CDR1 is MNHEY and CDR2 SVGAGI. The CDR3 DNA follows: TGTGCCAGCAGTTACCGGACAGGGGGACAAAAACTGTTTTTT. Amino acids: CASSYRTGGQKLFF.

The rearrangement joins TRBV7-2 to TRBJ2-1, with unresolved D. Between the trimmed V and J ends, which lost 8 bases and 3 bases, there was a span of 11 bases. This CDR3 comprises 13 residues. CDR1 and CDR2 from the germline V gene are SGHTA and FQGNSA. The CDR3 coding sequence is TGTGCCAGCGGCCTCAAGGGCTACAATGAGCAGTTCTTC. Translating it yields CASGLKGYNEQFF.

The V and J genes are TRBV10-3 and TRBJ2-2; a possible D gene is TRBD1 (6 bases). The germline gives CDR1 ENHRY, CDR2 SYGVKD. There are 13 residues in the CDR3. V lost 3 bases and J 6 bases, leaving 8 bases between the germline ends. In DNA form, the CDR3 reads TGTGCCATCAGTGACAGGGGTCCCGGGGAGCTGTTTTTT. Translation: CAISDRGPGELFF.

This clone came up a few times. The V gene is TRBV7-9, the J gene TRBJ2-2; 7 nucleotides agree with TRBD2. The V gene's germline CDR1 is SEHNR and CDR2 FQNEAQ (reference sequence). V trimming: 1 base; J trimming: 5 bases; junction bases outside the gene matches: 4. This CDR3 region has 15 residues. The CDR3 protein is CASSLVSGRTGELFF. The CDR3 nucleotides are TGTGCCAGCAGCTTAGTTAGCGGGCGGACCGGGGAGCTGTTTTTT.

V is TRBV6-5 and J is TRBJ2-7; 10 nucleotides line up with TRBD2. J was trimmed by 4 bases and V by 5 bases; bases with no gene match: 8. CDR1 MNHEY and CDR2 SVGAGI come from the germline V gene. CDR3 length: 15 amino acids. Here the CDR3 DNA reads TGTGCCAGCAGTCGCTCGACTAGCGGGCAATACGAGCAGTACTTC. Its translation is CASSRSTSGQYEQYF.

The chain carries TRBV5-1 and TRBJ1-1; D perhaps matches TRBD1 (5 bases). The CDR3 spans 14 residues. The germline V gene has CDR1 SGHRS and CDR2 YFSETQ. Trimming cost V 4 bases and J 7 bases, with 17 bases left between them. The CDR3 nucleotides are TGCGCCAGCAGCCCTATCCCCGGGGGTGATGAAGCTTTCTTT. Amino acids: CASSPIPGGDEAFF.

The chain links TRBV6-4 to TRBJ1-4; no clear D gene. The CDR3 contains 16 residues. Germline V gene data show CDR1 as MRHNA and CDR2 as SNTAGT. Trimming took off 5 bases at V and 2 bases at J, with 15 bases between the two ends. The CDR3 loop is CASSWQSDSTNEKLFF. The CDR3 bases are TGTGCCAGCAGTTGGCAATCGGATAGCACTAATGAAAAACTGTTTTTT.

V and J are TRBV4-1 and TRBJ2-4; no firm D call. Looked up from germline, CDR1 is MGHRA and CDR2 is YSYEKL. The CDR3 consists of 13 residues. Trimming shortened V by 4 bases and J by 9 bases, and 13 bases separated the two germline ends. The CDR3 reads CASSLLGEGIQYF. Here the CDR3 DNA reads TGCGCCAGCAGCCTTCTTGGCGAAGGCATTCAGTACTTC.

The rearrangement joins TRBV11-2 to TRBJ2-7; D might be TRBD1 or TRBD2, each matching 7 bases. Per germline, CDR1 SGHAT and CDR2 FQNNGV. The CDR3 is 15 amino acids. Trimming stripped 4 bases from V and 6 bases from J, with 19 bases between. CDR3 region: CASSWGGQRGGEQYF. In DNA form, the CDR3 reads TGTGCCAGCAGCTGGGGGGGACAGCGCGGAGGCGAGCAGTACTTC.

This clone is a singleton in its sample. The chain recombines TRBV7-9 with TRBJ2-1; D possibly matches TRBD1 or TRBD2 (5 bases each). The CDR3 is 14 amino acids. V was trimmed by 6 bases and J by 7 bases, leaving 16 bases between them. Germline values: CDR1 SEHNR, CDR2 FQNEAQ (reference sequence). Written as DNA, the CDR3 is TGTGCCAGCAGTTTCCAAGGGGACCCGAATGAGCAGTTCTTC. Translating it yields CASSFQGDPNEQFF.